These T cell receptor beta chains were read from a single sample in a study of CD8 T cells in ankylosing spondylitis. In TCRdb, the 5' RACE reads were re-called with MiXCR into one record per CDR3 protein. The sample yields approximately 260,000 distinct CDR3 sequences, 15% to 20% seen once. The sample consisted of blood, either unsorted or a sorted T cell fraction (not recorded which). These TCRs come from a male donor with ankylosing spondylitis or in good health (not recorded which). Each CDR3 is given with its conserved first and last residue. The D gene is left open where the match is weak. Size values are once, few and many counts, or a class for expanded clones, and some rows have none.

clone_size j_call d_call v_call cdr3_nt cdr3_aa
NA TRBJ2-1 TRBD1 TRBV20-1 TGCAGTGCTAGAGACAGACAGGGGACAAATGAGCAGTTCTTC CSARDRQGTNEQFF
few TRBJ2-1 NA TRBV5-1 TGCGCCAGCAGCTTGGAAAGTGAGCAGTTCTTC CASSLESEQFF
few TRBJ2-3 NA TRBV7-2 TGTGCCAGCAGCTTAGGTGGGGGTAAGACAGATACGCAGTATTTT CASSLGGGKTDTQYF
NA TRBJ2-7 NA TRBV28 TGTGCCAGCATCTCCCGGGACCGCCCGTACGAGCAGTACTTC CASISRDRPYEQYF
few TRBJ2-5 TRBD2 TRBV20-1 TGCAGTGTTTGGTGGGAGGGCCCGGAGACCCAGTACTTC CSVWWEGPETQYF
few TRBJ2-1 NA TRBV20-1 TGCAGTGCTAGAGATCTGACAGCCAATGAGCAGTTCTTC CSARDLTANEQFF
NA TRBJ2-4 NA TRBV12-3/TRBV12-4 TGTGCCTCTTCCAGGGGATCGAGTGCCAAAAACATTCAGTACTTC CASSRGSSAKNIQYF
few TRBJ2-7 NA TRBV7-2 TGTGCCAGCAGCTTAGGGGCAGCGGTCGAGCAGTACTTC CASSLGAAVEQYF
NA TRBJ1-1 NA TRBV29-1 TGCAGCGTTGCGACCGGAAATGAAGCTTTCTTT CSVATGNEAFF
NA TRBJ2-7 NA TRBV7-3 TGTGCCAGCAGCTTATTCGGGCCCGGGCCTTACGAGCAGTACTTC CASSLFGPGPYEQYF